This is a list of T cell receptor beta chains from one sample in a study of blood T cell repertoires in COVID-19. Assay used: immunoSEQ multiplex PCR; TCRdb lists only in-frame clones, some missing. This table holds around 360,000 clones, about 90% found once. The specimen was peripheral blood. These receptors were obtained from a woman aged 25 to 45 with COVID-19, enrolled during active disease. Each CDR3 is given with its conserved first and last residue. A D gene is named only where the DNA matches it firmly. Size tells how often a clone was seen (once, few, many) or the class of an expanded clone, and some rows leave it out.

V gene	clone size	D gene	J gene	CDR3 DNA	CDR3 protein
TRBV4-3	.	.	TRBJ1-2	TGCGCCAGCAGCCAAGGAAGTTTTTTGGCTTCTTATGGCTACACCTTC	CASSQGSFLASYGYTF
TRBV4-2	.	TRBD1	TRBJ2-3	TGTGCCAGCAGCCAAGTCAACGGACAGGGGATGGATACGCAGTATTTT	CASSQVNGQGMDTQYF
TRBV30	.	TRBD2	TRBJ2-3	TGTGCCTGGGGACTAGCGGGAGTGGCAGATACGCAGTATTTT	CAWGLAGVADTQYF
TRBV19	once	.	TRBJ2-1	TGTGCCAGTAGTTCCCCAGGGGGTAGCGGAAGGTCCTACAATGAGCAGTTCTTC	CASSSPGGSGRSYNEQFF
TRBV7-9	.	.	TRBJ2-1	TGTGCCAGCAGCTTAGAACGGCTACAGCAAAGCTCCTACAATGAGCAGTTCTTC	CASSLERLQQSSYNEQFF
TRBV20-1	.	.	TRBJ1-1	TGCAGTGGTGCGGCGAACACTGAAGCTTTCTTT	CSGAANTEAFF
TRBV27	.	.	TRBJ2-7	TGTGCCAGCAGTCTAGGCGTGAGGTCCTACGAGCAGTACTTC	CASSLGVRSYEQYF
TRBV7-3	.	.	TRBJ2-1	TGTGCCAGCAGCTGGGCGGGGAACGCCTACAATGAGCAGTTCTTC	CASSWAGNAYNEQFF
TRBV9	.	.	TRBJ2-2	TGTGCCAGCAGCACTCTAGCTGGAGCTTCGGCCGGGGAGCTGTTTTTT	CASSTLAGASAGELFF
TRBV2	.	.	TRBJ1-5	TGTGCCAGCAGCTACGACAGAGGTATCAATCAGCCCCAGCATTTT	CASSYDRGINQPQHF
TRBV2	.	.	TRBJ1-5	TGTGCCAGAGGAGGGGAGACAGATAGCAATCAGCCCCAGCATTTT	CARGGETDSNQPQHF
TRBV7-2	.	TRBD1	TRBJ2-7	TGTGCCAGCAGCCTTTCCGGGACAGGCTCCTACGAGCAGTACTTC	CASSLSGTGSYEQYF
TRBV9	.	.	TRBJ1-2	TGTGCCAGCAGCGGCGGGACGGATTATGGCTACACCTTC	CASSGGTDYGYTF
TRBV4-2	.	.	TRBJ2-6	TGTGCCAGCAGCCAATTATCCGGGGCTGGGGCCAACGTCCTGACTTTC	CASSQLSGAGANVLTF
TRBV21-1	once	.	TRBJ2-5	TGTGCCCGCCAGGGGGCTGGAGAGACCCAGTACTTC	CARQGAGETQYF
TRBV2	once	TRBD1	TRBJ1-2	TGTGCCAGCAGTGAAAATGGACAGGGGGCTTTCTATGGCTACACCTTC	CASSENGQGAFYGYTF
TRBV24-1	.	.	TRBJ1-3	TGTGCCACCAGTGATGCCCAGGATCCCAGAAACACCATATATTTT	CATSDAQDPRNTIYF
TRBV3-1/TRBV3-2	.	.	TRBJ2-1	TGTGCCAGCAGTCGCTCTAGCAATGAGCAGTTCTTC	CASSRSSNEQFF
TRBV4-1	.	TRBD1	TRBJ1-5	TGCGCCAGCAGCCAAACTGGACAGGGGGATCAGCCCCAGCATTTT	CASSQTGQGDQPQHF
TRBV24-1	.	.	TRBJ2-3	TGTGCCACCAGTGATGCGGGGAAGGCCTCAGATACGCAGTATTTT	CATSDAGKASDTQYF
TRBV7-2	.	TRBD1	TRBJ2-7	TGTGCCAGCAGCTTACCAGGGGGCACCTACGAGCAGTACTTC	CASSLPGGTYEQYF
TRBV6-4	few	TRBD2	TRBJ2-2	TGTGCCAGCAGGAGGGGAGGGGCCGGGGAGCTGTTTTTT	CASRRGGAGELFF
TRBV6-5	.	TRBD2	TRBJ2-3	TGTGCCAGCTCCAACCGGGGAGGGCCAGATACGCAGTATTTT	CASSNRGGPDTQYF
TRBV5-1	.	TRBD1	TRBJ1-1	TGCGCCAGCAGCTTCCAGGGGGTAGCTGAAGCTTTCTTT	CASSFQGVAEAFF
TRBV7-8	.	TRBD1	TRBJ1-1	TGTGCCAGCAGCCCCCGAAACGAGTTGACAGGGGAAGCTTTCTTT	CASSPRNELTGEAFF
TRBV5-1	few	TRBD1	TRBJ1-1	TGCGCCAGCAGCTTAGACAGGGTATCGAACACTGAAGCTTTCTTT	CASSLDRVSNTEAFF
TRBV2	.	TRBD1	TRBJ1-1	TGTGCCAGCAGTGGAGCGCCAGGGGGGTGGGTCGCTGAAGCTTTCTTT	CASSGAPGGWVAEAFF
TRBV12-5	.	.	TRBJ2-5	TGTGCTAGTGGCACCCAAGGGACTGGTGCGACCCAGTACTTC	CASGTQGTGATQYF
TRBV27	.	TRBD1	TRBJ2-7	TGTGCCAGCAGTTTAAGGGGGACAGGGATCTACGAGCAGTACTTC	CASSLRGTGIYEQYF
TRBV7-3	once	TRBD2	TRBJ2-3	TGTGCCAGCAGCTTAGGGACTAGCTTGTCAGATACGCAGTATTTT	CASSLGTSLSDTQYF
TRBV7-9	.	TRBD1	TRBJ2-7	TGTGCCAGCAGCTTAGGATGGACAGGGGGCCACGAGCAGTACTTC	CASSLGWTGGHEQYF
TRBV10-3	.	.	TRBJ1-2	TGTGCCATCAATCCAGGGGACTATGGCTACACCTTC	CAINPGDYGYTF
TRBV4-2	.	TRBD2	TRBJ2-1	TGTGCCAGCAGCCAATCGCTAGCGGGAGTAGATAATGAGCAGTTCTTC	CASSQSLAGVDNEQFF
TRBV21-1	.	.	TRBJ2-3	TGTGCCAGCAGCAAATTCCCCCAGTACACAGATACGCAGTATTTT	CASSKFPQYTDTQYF
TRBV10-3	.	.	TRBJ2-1	TGTGCCATCAGTGAACAGGGTTGGATCAGCAATGAGCAGTTCTTC	CAISEQGWISNEQFF
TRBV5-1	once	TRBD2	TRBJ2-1	TGCGCCAGCAGCTTGCAGGCTAGCGGGTTTAATGAGCAGTTCTTC	CASSLQASGFNEQFF
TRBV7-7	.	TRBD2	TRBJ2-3	TGTGCTAGCAGCTTGAACCTCGAGGGACTAGACACAGATACGCAGTATTTT	CASSLNLEGLDTDTQYF
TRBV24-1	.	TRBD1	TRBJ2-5	TGTGCCACCAGTGATTTGTGGGACAGGGAAAGTGAGACCCAGTACTTC	CATSDLWDRESETQYF
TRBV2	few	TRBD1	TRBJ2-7	TGTGCCAGCTCATACAGACAGGGGACCTACGAGCAGTACTTC	CASSYRQGTYEQYF
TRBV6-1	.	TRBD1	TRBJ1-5	TGTGCCAGCAGTGACGGGACAGGTGCCTCCAATCAGCCCCAGCATTTT	CASSDGTGASNQPQHF
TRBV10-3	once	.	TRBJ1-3	TGTGCCATCAGTGAGTCTGTCGTCAGGGTCTCTGGAAACACCATATATTTT	CAISESVVRVSGNTIYF
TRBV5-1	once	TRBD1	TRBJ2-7	TGCGCCAGCAGCTTGGGGGGACGACAGGGAATTGCGTACGAGCAGTACTTC	CASSLGGRQGIAYEQYF
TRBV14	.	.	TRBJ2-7	TGTGCCAGCAGCCAAGCCGTACATTACGAGCAGTACTTC	CASSQAVHYEQYF
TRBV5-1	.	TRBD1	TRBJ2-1	TGCGCCAGCAGCTTGGGCGGGACAGGGCCGTACAATGAGCAGTTCTTC	CASSLGGTGPYNEQFF
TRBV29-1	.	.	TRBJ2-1	TGCAGCGTCCTTGGCGGTTACAATGAGCAGTTCTTC	CSVLGGYNEQFF
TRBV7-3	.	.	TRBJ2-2	TGTGCCAGCAGCTTAACAGGAGGCACCGGGGAGCTGTTTTTT	CASSLTGGTGELFF
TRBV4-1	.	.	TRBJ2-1	TGCGCCAGCAGCCAAGGTGCGGGGTTTGAGCAGTTCTTC	CASSQGAGFEQFF
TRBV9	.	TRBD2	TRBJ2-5	TGTGCCAGCAGCTCCAGCGGGAGGGAGACCCAGTACTTC	CASSSSGRETQYF